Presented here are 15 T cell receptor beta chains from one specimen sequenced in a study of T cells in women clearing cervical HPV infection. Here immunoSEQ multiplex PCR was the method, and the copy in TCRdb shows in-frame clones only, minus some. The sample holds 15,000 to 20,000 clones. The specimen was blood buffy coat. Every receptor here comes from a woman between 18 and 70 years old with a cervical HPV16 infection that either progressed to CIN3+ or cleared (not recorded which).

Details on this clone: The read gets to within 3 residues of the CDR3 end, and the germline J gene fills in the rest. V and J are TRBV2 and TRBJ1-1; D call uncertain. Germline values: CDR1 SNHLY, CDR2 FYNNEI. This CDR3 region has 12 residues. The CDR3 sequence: CASSEGKGGAFF. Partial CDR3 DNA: TGTGCCAGCAGTGAAGGAAAGGGTGGG. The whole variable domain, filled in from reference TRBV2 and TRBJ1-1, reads EPEVTQTPSHQVTQMGQEVILRCVPISNHLYFYWYRQILGQKVEFLVSFYNNEISEKSEIFDDQFSVERPDGSNFTLKIRSTKLEDSAMYFCASSEGKGGAFFGQGTRLTVV.

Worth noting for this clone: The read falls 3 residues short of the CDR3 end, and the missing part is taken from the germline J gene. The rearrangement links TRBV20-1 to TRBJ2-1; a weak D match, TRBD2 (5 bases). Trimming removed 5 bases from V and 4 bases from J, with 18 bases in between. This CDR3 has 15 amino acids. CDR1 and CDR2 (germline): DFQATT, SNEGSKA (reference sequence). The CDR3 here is CSALAPPEEYNEQFF. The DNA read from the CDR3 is TGCAGTGCTCTAGCTCCGCCTGAGGAGTACAATGAG.

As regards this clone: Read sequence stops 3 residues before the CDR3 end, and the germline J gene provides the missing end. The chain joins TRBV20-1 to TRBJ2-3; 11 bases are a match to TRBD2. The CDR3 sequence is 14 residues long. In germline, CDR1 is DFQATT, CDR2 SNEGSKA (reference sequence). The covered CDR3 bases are TGCAGTGCTAGGTCTAGCGGGGGGAGAGAGACG. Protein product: CSARSSGGRET. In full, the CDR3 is CSARSSGGRETQYF.

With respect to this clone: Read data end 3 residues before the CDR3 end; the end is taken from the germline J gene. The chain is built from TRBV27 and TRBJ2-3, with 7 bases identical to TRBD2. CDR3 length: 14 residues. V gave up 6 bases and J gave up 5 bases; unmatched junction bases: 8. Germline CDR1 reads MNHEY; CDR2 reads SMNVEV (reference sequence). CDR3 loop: CASSLAEVQDTQYF. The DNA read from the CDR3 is TGTGCCAGCAGCCTAGCGGAGGTTCAAGATACG.

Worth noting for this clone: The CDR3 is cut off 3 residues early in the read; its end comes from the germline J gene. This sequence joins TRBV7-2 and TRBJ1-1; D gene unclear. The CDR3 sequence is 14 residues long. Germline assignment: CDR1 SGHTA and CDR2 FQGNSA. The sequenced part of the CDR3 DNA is TGTGCCAGCAGCCTAATTGTAAGTTCCGTCGCC. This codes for CASSLIVSSVA. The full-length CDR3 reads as CASSLIVSSVAAFF.

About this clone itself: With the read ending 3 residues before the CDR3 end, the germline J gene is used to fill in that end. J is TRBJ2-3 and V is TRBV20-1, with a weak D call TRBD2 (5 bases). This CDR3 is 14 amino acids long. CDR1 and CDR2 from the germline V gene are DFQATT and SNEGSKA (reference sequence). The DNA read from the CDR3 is TGCAGTGCTCCAGACCTAGCAGCCCAAGAGACG. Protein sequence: CSAPDLAAQET. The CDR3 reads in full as CSAPDLAAQETQYF.

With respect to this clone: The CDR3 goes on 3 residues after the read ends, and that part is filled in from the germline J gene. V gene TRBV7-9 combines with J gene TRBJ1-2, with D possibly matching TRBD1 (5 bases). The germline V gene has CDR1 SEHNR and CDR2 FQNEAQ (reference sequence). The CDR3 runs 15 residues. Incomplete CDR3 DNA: TGTGCCAGCTCTCCCCGCGGGGGAGGGCCGAATGAC. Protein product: CASSPRGGGPND. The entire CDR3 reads CASSPRGGGPNDYTF. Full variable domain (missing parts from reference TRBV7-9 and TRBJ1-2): DTGVSQNPRHKITKRGQNVTFRCDPISEHNRLYWYRQTLGQGPEFLTYFQNEAQLEKSRLLSDRFSAERPKGSFSTLEIQRTEQGDSAMYLCASSPRGGGPNDYTFGSGTRLTVV.

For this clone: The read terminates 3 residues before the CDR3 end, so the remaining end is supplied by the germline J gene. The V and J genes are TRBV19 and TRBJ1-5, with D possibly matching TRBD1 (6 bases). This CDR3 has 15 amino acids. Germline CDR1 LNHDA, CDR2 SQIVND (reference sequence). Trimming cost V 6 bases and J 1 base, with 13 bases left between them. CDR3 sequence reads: CASSTGGVSNQPQHF. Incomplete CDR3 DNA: TGTGCCAGTAGCACGGGGGGCGTCAGCAATCAGCCC.

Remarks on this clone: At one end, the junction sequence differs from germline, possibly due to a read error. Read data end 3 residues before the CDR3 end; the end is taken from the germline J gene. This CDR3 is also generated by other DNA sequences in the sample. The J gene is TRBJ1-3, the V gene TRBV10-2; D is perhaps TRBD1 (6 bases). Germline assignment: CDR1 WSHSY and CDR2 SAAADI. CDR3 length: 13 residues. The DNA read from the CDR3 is TGCGCCAGCAGTCCAGGGGCGGGAAACACT. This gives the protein CASSPGAGNT. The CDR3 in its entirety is CASSPGAGNTIYF.

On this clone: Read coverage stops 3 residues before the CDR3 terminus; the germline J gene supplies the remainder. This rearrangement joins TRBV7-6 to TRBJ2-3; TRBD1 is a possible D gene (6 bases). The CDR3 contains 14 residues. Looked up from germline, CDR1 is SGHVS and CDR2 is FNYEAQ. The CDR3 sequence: CASSFTDRQETQYF. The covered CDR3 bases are TGTGCCAGCAGCTTTACGGACAGACAAGAGACG.

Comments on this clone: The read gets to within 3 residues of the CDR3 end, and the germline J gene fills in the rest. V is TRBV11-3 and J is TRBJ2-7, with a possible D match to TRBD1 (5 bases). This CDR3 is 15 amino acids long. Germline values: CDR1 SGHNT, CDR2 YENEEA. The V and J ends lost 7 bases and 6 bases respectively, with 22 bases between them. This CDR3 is CASILAKQDSGEQYF. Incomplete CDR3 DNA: TGTGCCAGCATCTTGGCAAAACAGGATTCAGGCGAG.

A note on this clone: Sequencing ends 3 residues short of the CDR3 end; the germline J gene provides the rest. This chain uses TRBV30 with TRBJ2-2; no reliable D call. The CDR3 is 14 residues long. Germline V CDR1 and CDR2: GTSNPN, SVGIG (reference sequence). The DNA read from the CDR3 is TGTGCCTGGATGCTGAGCTCCTATAATTCACCG. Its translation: CAWMLSSYNSP. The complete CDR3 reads CAWMLSSYNSPLFF.

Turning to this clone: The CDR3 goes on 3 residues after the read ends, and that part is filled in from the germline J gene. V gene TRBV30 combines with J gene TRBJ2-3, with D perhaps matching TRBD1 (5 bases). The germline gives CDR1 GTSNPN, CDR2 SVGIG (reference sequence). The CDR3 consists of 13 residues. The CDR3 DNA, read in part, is TGTGCCTGGAGTCCTGGGGCGAATCAGCCG. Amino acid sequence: CAWSPGANQP. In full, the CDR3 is CAWSPGANQPQYF. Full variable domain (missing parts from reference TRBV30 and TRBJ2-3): SQTIHQWPATLVQPVGSPLSLECTVEGTSNPNLYWYRQAAGRGLQLLFYSVGIGQISSEVPQNLSASRPQDRQFILSSKKLLLSDSGFYLCAWSPGANQPQYFGPGTRLTVL.

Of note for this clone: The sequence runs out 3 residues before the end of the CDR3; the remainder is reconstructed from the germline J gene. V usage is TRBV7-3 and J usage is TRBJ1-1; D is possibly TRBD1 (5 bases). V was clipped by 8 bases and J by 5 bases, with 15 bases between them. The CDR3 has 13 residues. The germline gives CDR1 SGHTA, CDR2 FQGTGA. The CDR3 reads CASGAGERTEAFF. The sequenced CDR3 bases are TGTGCCAGCGGGGCGGGGGAAAGAACTGAA.

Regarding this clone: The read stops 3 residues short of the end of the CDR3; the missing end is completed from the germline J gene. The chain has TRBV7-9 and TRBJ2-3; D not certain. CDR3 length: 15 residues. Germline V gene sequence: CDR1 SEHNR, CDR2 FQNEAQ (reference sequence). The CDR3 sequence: CASSDPRSQVETQYF. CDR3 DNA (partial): TGTGCCAGCAGCGACCCTCGCTCGCAGGTGGAGACG.